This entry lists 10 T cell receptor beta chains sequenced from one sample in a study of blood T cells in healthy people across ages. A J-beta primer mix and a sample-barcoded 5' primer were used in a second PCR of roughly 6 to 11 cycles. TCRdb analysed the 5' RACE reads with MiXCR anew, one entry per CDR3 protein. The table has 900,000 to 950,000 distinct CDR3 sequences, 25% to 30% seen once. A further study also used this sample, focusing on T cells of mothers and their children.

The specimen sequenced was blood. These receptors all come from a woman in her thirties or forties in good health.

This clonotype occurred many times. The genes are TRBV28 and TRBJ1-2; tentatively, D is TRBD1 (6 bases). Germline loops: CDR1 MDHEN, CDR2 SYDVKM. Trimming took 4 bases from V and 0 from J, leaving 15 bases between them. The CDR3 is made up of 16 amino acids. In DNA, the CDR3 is TGTGCCAGCAGTTCCCCCAGGGGTACAGCTAACTATGGCTACACCTTC. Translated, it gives CASSSPRGTANYGYTF.

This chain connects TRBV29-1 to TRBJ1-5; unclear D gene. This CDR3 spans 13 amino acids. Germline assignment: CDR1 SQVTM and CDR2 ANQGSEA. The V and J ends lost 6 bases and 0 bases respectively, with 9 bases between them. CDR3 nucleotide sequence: TGCAGCGTATCAGGTAATAGCAATCAGCCCCAGCATTTT. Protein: CSVSGNSNQPQHF. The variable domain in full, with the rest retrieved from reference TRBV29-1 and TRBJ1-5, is SAVISQKPSRDICQRGTSLTIQCQVDSQVTMMFWYRQQPGQSLTLIATANQGSEATYESGFVIDKFPISRPNLTFSTLTVSNMSPEDSSIYLCSVSGNSNQPQHFGDGTRLSIL.

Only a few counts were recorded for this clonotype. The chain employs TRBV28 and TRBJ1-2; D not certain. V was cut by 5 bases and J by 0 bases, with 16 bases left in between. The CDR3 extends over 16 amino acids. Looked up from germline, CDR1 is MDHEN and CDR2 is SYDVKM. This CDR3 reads CASSVPPGRPNYGYTF. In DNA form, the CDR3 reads TGTGCCAGCAGTGTACCCCCCGGGCGGCCTAACTATGGCTACACCTTC.

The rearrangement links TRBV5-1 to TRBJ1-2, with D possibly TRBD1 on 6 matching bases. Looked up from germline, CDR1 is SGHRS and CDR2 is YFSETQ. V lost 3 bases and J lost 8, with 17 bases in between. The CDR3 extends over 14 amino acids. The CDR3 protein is CASSSQQGTRGYTF. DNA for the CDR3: TGCGCCAGCAGCTCGCAGCAGGGGACGCGCGGCTACACCTTC.

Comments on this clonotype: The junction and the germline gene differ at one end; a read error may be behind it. CDR3 bases: TGCGCCAGCAACCAAGATCTCGGGAGACCCTACGAGCAGTACTTC. It codes for CASNQDLGRPYEQYF. The chain combines TRBV4-3 with TRBJ2-7; D perhaps matches TRBD2 (6 bases). The germline V gene has CDR1 LGHNA and CDR2 YSLEER. This CDR3 spans 15 amino acids.

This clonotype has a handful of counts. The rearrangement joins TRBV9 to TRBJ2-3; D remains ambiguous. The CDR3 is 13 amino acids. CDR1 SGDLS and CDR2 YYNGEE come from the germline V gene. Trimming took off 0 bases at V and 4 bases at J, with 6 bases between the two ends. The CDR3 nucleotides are TGTGCCAGCAGCGTAGACGTTCCAGATACGCAGTATTTT. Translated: CASSVDVPDTQYF.

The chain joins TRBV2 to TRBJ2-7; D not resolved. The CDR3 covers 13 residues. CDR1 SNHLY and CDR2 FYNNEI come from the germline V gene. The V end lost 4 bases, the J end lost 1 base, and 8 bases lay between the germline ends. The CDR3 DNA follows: TGTGCCAGCAGTGTCCTGGATTCCTACGAGCAGTACTTC. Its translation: CASSVLDSYEQYF.

The CDR3 spells CASNHRGLLFYNEQFF. As DNA, the CDR3 is TGTGCCAGCAACCATCGGGGACTACTCTTCTACAATGAGCAGTTCTTC. The chain recombines TRBV21-1 with TRBJ2-1; the table's D call, TRBD2, has no DNA check behind it. TRBV21-1 is a pseudogene segment. The CDR3 contains 16 residues.

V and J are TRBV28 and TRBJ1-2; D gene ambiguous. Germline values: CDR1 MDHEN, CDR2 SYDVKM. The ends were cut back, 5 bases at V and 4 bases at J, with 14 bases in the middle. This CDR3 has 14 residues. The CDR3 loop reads CASSGGGNFYGYTF. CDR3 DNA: TGTGCCAGCAGTGGTGGCGGGAATTTCTATGGCTACACCTTC.

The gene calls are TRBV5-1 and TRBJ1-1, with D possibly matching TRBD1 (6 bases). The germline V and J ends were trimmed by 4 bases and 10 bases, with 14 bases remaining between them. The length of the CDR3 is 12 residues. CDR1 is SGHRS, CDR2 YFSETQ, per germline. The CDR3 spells CASSLKQGAAFF. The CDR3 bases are TGCGCCAGCAGCCTTAAACAGGGAGCAGCTTTCTTT.